One TCR beta chain is described in this entry. The antigen is undetermined. This specimen comes from a study of T-cell reconstitution after alpha-beta-depleted transplantation in children. Study findings and constraints: It was reported that alpha-beta T cells came from several hundred expanded graft clones (about two months after transplant). Recipient T cells and thymic progenitors that survived were the source of the high TCRbeta diversity seen at day 60 in some patients. Counts and diversity of T cells one year after transplant came mostly from newly produced T cells.

Preparation of the TCRbeta library used unique molecular identifiers. TCRdb analysed the PCR reads with MiXCR anew, one entry per CDR3 protein. Counted here are 540,000 or so distinct CDR3 sequences, 23% occurring once; the ten biggest clones make up over 12%. This receptor was taken from a boy in the first two years of life who had a stem cell transplant for acute myeloid leukemia, so the T cells may come from the graft donor. The sample consisted of PBMCs, mostly from graft donor cells, taken 360 days after TCRalphabeta/CD19-depleted stem cell transplant.

The CDR3 here is CASSLSPGRQETQYF. CDR3 nucleotide sequence: TGTGCCAGCAGTTTATCGCCGGGTAGGCAAGAGACCCAGTACTTC. The chain couples TRBV27 to TRBJ2-5; D unresolved. Germline CDR1 and CDR2: MNHEY and SMNVEV (reference sequence). The ends were cut back, 0 bases at V and 2 bases at J, with 10 bases in the middle. The CDR3 has 15 residues.